This entry lists 10 T cell receptor beta chains sequenced from one sample in a study of cytomegalovirus exposure and HLA in healthy donors (dated 2017 in TCRdb). Receptor amplification or capture employed the immunoSEQ multiplex PCR assay. For the multiplex PCR, a mixture combining 60 forward primers for TCR Vbeta segments and 13 reverse primers for TCR Jbeta segments was used. The immuneACCESS repertoire file appears here via TCRdb, limited to in-frame rearrangements. These files lack a portion of the clones; in checked studies, under half of the deficit traces to unresolved V genes, and the cause of the others is not known. This sample is represented by about 130,000 clones; 75% to 85% of them were singletons. Less than 1.5% of the sample is in the top ten clones. Source material: PBMCs. These receptors all come from a girl aged 2-10 years in good health and CMV-seronegative.

V is TRBV7-6 and J is TRBJ2-1, with a weak D call TRBD1 (6 bases). Trimming left V 5 bases short and J 2 bases short, with 13 bases between. This CDR3 has 15 residues. Germline V gives CDR1 SGHVS, CDR2 FNYEAQ. This chain's CDR3 is CASSLIQGAYNEQFF. The CDR3 bases are TGTGCCAGCAGCCTTATACAGGGCGCCTACAATGAGCAGTTCTTC. Using reference TRBV7-6 and TRBJ2-1 for the parts outside the CDR3, the full variable domain is GAGVSQSPRYKVTKRGQDVALRCDPISGHVSLYWYRQALGQGPEFLTYFNYEAQQDKSGLPNDRFSAERPEGSISTLTIQRTEQRDSAMYRCASSLIQGAYNEQFFGPGTRLTVL.

The chain employs TRBV5-6 and TRBJ1-2; the match to TRBD1 covers 7 bases. V dropped 3 bases and J dropped 8; count of bases not matched to a gene: 7. This CDR3 has 13 residues. Looked up from germline, CDR1 is SGHDT and CDR2 is YYEEEE. The CDR3, as DNA: TGTGCCAGCAGCTCGAGGGGGCATCGAGGCTACACCTTC. It yields the protein CASSSRGHRGYTF.

V gene TRBV28 combines with J gene TRBJ2-1; tentative D call: TRBD1 (7 bases). The germline V gene encodes CDR1 MDHEN and CDR2 SYDVKM. With 2 bases removed from V and 4 bases from J, the gap between germline ends came to 21 bases. The CDR3 is 18 amino acids. The CDR3 coding sequence is TGTGCCAGCAGTTTACTTTCTGCGGGACAGCCACAATACAATGAGCAGTTCTTC. This sequence encodes CASSLLSAGQPQYNEQFF. Full variable domain (outside the CDR3, taken from reference TRBV28 and TRBJ2-1): DVKVTQSSRYLVKRTGEKVFLECVQDMDHENMFWYRQDPGLGLRLIYFSYDVKMKEKGDIPEGYSVSREKKERFSLILESASTNQTSMYLCASSLLSAGQPQYNEQFFGPGTRLTVL.

The chain uses TRBV19 and TRBJ2-1, with 9 bases identical to TRBD1. Per germline, CDR1 LNHDA and CDR2 SQIVND (reference sequence). The CDR3 is 15 amino acids. Germline trimming cut 1 base from V and 4 bases from J; bases unmatched to any gene: 2. The CDR3: CASSIAGQGYNEQFF. The DNA of the CDR3 is TGTGCCAGTAGTATAGCGGGACAGGGATACAATGAGCAGTTCTTC.

The chain has TRBV7-2 and TRBJ1-5, with TRBD1 matching over 7 bases. Germline CDR1 is SGHTA and CDR2 is FQGNSA. CDR3 length: 17 residues. V lost 6 bases and J lost 0; bases outside the gene matches: 11. CDR3 coding DNA: TGTGCCAGCAGTTCCCGGGACAGCCCCATTAGCAATCAGCCCCAGCATTTT. Translated, it gives CASSSRDSPISNQPQHF.

The chain couples TRBV7-6 to TRBJ2-1, with TRBD2 identical over 12 bases. The CDR3 has 15 amino acids. Germline trimming cut 5 bases from V and 9 bases from J; bases unmatched to any gene: 8. From germline, CDR1 is SGHVS and CDR2 FNYEAQ. The CDR3 spells CASSPVTSGRVEQFF. CDR3 nucleotide sequence: TGTGCCAGCAGCCCTGTGACTAGCGGGAGAGTTGAGCAGTTCTTC.

The chain joins TRBV15 to TRBJ2-5; a weak D match, TRBD2 (5 bases). The DNA matches TRBJ2-7 better at its end, which makes the J call doubtful. The CDR3 is 14 amino acids. Looked up from germline, CDR1 is LNHNV and CDR2 is YYDKDF (reference sequence). CDR3 protein: CATSRDRGAYEQYF. In nucleotides, the CDR3 is TGTGCCACCAGCAGAGATCGGGGTGCCTACGAGCAGTACTTC.

The V and J genes are TRBV6-1 and TRBJ1-3; 7 positions agree with TRBD1. Germline CDR1 reads MNHNS; CDR2 reads SASEGT. The CDR3 is 15 amino acids. Trimming took 4 bases from V and 4 from J; bases not matched to a gene: 7. The CDR3 is CASSVRDRSGNTIYF. The CDR3, as DNA: TGTGCCAGCAGTGTAAGGGACAGATCCGGAAACACCATATATTTT.

The chain employs TRBV6-6 and TRBJ2-7, with 12 nucleotides matching TRBD2. CDR3 length: 16 residues. Germline V lookup: CDR1 MNHNY, CDR2 SVGAGI (reference sequence). Trimming removed 2 bases from V and 5 bases from J; junction bases left unmatched: 7. The chain's CDR3 is CASSYGPLAGGHEQYF. The CDR3 nucleotides read TGTGCCAGCAGTTACGGTCCACTAGCGGGAGGCCACGAGCAGTACTTC.

This clone was detected once. The chain employs TRBV15 and TRBJ2-7; TRBD1 aligns across 9 bases. The V gene end was trimmed by 0 bases and the J gene end by 5 bases; junction bases not matched to a gene: 8. From germline, CDR1 is LNHNV and CDR2 YYDKDF (reference sequence). This CDR3 has 16 residues. CDR3 loop: CATSRDGGTGSDEQYF. The DNA for the CDR3 is TGTGCCACCAGCAGAGATGGAGGGACAGGGTCTGACGAGCAGTACTTC.